The clone carrying this T cell receptor (beta chain) appeared once. Antigen: not known. TCR libraries were built from 500 to 600 ng of total RNA by linear amplification. Original processing notes: From 4 to 6 healthy donors, 75,000 to 90,000 rearranged TCR alpha transcripts were sequenced. TCRdb recomputed calls from the reads with MiXCR, one row per CDR3 protein. The V and J calls follow TCRdb's processing rather than the paper's. The table records 200,000 or so distinct CDR3 sequences, about 74% of them present only once. These data originate in a study of healthy donors' naive CD4 and CD8 T cells. Study-wide context: Donors, half of them female, were 20-25, 40-50 or 60-70 years old. Study findings and constraints: Alpha and beta chains were sequenced in bulk without pairing. Around 13% of CD4/CD8 propensity variance appeared explained by V, J and CDR3 charge.

V lost 5 bases, J lost 2 bases, and 10 bases lay in between. The V gene's germline CDR1 is MNHEY and CDR2 SVGEGT. The CDR3 runs 14 residues. V gene TRBV6-2 or TRBV6-3 combines with J gene TRBJ1-5; D perhaps matches TRBD1 (5 bases). This sequence originates from a pool of human donors in good health; the sample pools cells from several healthy donors. Sequences were obtained from naive CD4+ and CD8+ T cells sorted from blood, pooled from several donors. DNA of the CDR3: TGTGCCAGCAGTGGCATGGGGGGCAATCAGCCCCAGCATTTT. Amino acid sequence: CASSGMGGNQPQHF.